Below, one T cell receptor beta chain is given with its context. Under the authors' procedure: For nucleated cells, counts were estimated from reference gene primer amplification. The protocol was immunoSEQ multiplex PCR, while the TCRdb copy is restricted to in-frame clones and leaves out a portion. Clone size and the V and J calls come from that table; the DNA yielded D and trimming. The table has almost 500,000 clones, roughly nine tenths seen once. Study members were between about 18 and 100 years old and lived in over 20 US regions. Assignments of participants to cohorts depended upon their own reported clinical history. The data are from a study of blood T cell repertoires in COVID-19. Sequenced material: PBMCs or T cells enriched from blood (not recorded which). The receptor was derived from a woman aged 55 to 70 who had recovered from COVID-19.

CDR3 loop: CASSPMSSPSADTQYF. The CDR3 coding sequence is TGTGCCAGCTCACCAATGTCATCCCCGAGTGCAGATACGCAGTATTTT. This chain links TRBV18 with TRBJ2-3; D is unresolved. V shed 2 bases and J shed 4 bases, with 16 bases lying between them. The CDR3 runs 16 residues. CDR1 KGHSH and CDR2 LQKENI come from the germline V gene. Filled out from reference TRBV18 and TRBJ2-3, the complete variable domain reads NAGVMQNPRHLVRRRGQEARLRCSPMKGHSHVYWYRQLPEEGLKFMVYLQKENIIDESGMPKERFSAEFPKEGPSILRIQQVVRGDSAAYFCASSPMSSPSADTQYFGPGTRLTVL.